Listed below are T cell receptor beta chains from one sample, sequenced in a study of T-cell reconstitution after alpha-beta-depleted transplantation in children. TCRdb passed the PCR reads through MiXCR, listing each CDR3 protein once. Among about 980,000 distinct CDR3 sequences listed, about 26% were seen once. Material: PBMCs, mostly from graft donor cells, obtained 360 days after TCRalphabeta/CD19-depleted stem cell transplant. The receptors stem from a boy younger than two who had a stem cell transplant for SCID, so the T cells may come from the graft donor. The CDR3 runs from the conserved cysteine through the conserved F or W. The D gene is left open where the match is weak. Clone size appears in some rows only: once, few, many, or a class for an expanded clone.

CDR3 length	D gene	V gene	J gene	clone size	CDR3 protein	CDR3 DNA
14	-	TRBV12-3/TRBV12-4	TRBJ2-3	few	CASSPSVATDTQYF	TGTGCCAGCAGTCCATCTGTAGCAACAGATACGCAGTATTTT
18	TRBD2	TRBV11-1	TRBJ2-2	-	CASSLTGLAGGNTGELFF	TGTGCCAGCAGCTTAACGGGACTAGCGGGAGGGAACACCGGGGAGCTGTTTTTT
15	-	TRBV12-3/TRBV12-4	TRBJ2-5	-	CASASDGVAQETQYF	TGTGCCAGCGCATCGGACGGGGTAGCCCAAGAGACCCAGTACTTC
16	-	TRBV7-3	TRBJ2-3	-	CASSLQASLTTDTQYF	TGTGCCAGCAGCTTACAGGCTAGTTTAACTACAGATACGCAGTATTTT
14	-	TRBV28	TRBJ2-5	-	CASSFYPPQETQYF	TGTGCCAGCAGTTTTTATCCTCCTCAAGAGACCCAGTACTTC
16	-	TRBV12-3/TRBV12-4	TRBJ1-3	-	CASSRGTSSSGNTIYF	TGTGCCAGCAGCCGTGGGACTTCCAGCTCTGGAAACACCATATATTTT
23	-	TRBV7-2	TRBJ2-3	once	CASSHGRKKGRPKTYFLTDTQYF	TGTGCCAGCAGCCACGGACGAAAAAAGGGGAGACCAAAAACCTACTTTCTCACAGATACGCAGTATTTT
14	-	TRBV20-1	TRBJ2-3	few	CSARGDASTDTQYF	TGCAGTGCTAGAGGGGACGCTAGCACAGATACGCAGTATTTT
15	-	TRBV12-3/TRBV12-4	TRBJ2-1	few	CASSMRTVTYNEQFF	TGTGCCAGCAGTATGAGGACTGTCACTTACAATGAGCAGTTCTTC
14	-	TRBV20-1	TRBJ1-3	-	CSARDHNGGNTIYF	TGCAGTGCTAGAGATCATAACGGCGGAAACACCATATATTTT
15	TRBD2	TRBV5-5	TRBJ2-7	-	CASVLWAGGRHEQYF	TGTGCCAGCGTACTTTGGGCGGGGGGGCGCCACGAGCAGTACTTC
14	-	TRBV5-1	TRBJ2-7	-	CASSLTRGTYEQYF	TGCGCCAGCAGCTTAACTAGAGGCACCTACGAGCAGTACTTC
15	TRBD1	TRBV6-2/TRBV6-3	TRBJ2-1	-	CASSGRGQGANEQFF	TGTGCCAGCAGTGGCCGCGGACAGGGGGCCAATGAGCAGTTCTTC
14	-	TRBV20-1	TRBJ2-3	-	CSAVRRSGTDTQYF	TGCAGTGCCGTCCGCCGTTCGGGGACAGATACGCAGTATTTT
16	-	TRBV5-1	TRBJ1-4	-	CASSLAGGTQNEKLFF	TGCGCCAGCAGCTTGGCTGGGGGCACACAAAATGAAAAACTGTTTTTT
13	-	TRBV19	TRBJ2-7	few	CASSIGEGGEQYF	TGTGCCAGTAGTATAGGCGAGGGTGGCGAGCAGTACTTC
12	-	TRBV29-1	TRBJ1-1	-	CSVHVGHTEAFF	TGCAGCGTTCACGTAGGGCACACTGAAGCTTTCTTT
16	TRBD1	TRBV12-3/TRBV12-4	TRBJ2-2	-	CASSQHRGRSYGELFF	TGTGCCAGCAGCCAGCACAGGGGGCGCAGTTACGGGGAGCTGTTTTTT
14	-	TRBV15	TRBJ2-5	-	CATTGRTYQETQYF	TGTGCCACCACGGGTAGGACATACCAAGAGACCCAGTACTTC
15	TRBD1	TRBV7-9	TRBJ2-7	-	CASTKTGQKGYEQYF	TGTGCCAGCACCAAAACGGGACAGAAGGGCTACGAGCAGTACTTC
15	TRBD2	TRBV7-9	TRBJ2-3	-	CASRWTSGGSDTQYF	TGTGCCAGCAGATGGACTAGCGGGGGCTCAGATACGCAGTATTTT
16	-	TRBV5-5	TRBJ1-1	-	CASSISSRRGNTEAFF	TGTGCCAGCAGCATTTCGTCCCGAAGGGGGAACACTGAAGCTTTCTTT
15	TRBD2	TRBV6-4	TRBJ2-1	-	CASSPIAGGVNEQFF	TGTGCCAGCAGCCCTATAGCGGGGGGGGTGAATGAGCAGTTCTTC
15	-	TRBV7-2	TRBJ2-7	-	CASSLPGGSSYEQYF	TGTGCCAGCAGCCTCCCAGGTGGAAGCTCCTACGAGCAGTACTTC
18	-	TRBV5-5	TRBJ2-7	few	CASSRKAEGLPNNYEQYF	TGTGCCAGCAGCAGAAAAGCGGAGGGCCTACCAAATAACTACGAGCAGTACTTC
15	-	TRBV5-6	TRBJ1-1	few	CASSLARQPIEKAFF	TGTGCCAGCAGCTTGGCCCGGCAGCCAATTGAAAAAGCTTTCTTT
15	-	TRBV2	TRBJ2-3	-	CASSVTGRDTDTQYF	TGTGCCAGCAGTGTAACAGGGAGAGACACAGATACGCAGTATTTT
16	TRBD1	TRBV7-9	TRBJ1-1	few	CASSFNRDRGHTEAFF	TGTGCCAGCAGCTTTAACCGGGACAGGGGGCACACTGAAGCTTTCTTT
14	-	TRBV11-2	TRBJ2-3	few	CASSPLARADTQYF	TGTGCCAGCAGCCCCTTGGCGAGAGCAGATACGCAGTATTTT
12	-	TRBV12-3/TRBV12-4	TRBJ1-2	-	CASKRGSDGYTF	TGTGCCAGCAAAAGGGGCTCGGATGGCTACACCTTC
14	-	TRBV28	TRBJ2-7	-	CASSNNRAAEEQYF	TGTGCCAGCAGTAACAACAGGGCTGCAGAAGAGCAGTACTTC
13	-	TRBV20-1	TRBJ2-5	few	CSAPRDGEETQYF	TGCAGTGCTCCCCGGGACGGAGAAGAGACCCAGTACTTC
12	-	TRBV5-5	TRBJ1-2	-	CASSFGEYGYTF	TGTGCCAGCAGCTTTGGGGAATATGGCTACACCTTC
14	TRBD1	TRBV12-3/TRBV12-4	TRBJ1-5	-	CASTIGTVNQPQHF	TGTGCCAGCACAATAGGGACAGTCAATCAGCCCCAGCATTTT
11	TRBD1	TRBV29-1	TRBJ1-1	few	CSVSQGGEAFF	TGCAGCGTCTCTCAGGGGGGTGAAGCTTTCTTT
15	TRBD1	TRBV2	TRBJ2-5	once	CASRPDRGLMKTQYF	TGTGCCAGCAGGCCCGACAGGGGGCTTATGAAGACCCAGTACTTC
16	-	TRBV4-3	TRBJ2-5	-	CASSPHAAGLGETQYF	TGCGCCAGCAGTCCCCATGCGGCGGGGTTAGGGGAGACCCAGTACTTC
16	-	TRBV5-6	TRBJ2-1	-	CASSLGLRSSYNEQFF	TGTGCCAGCAGCTTAGGCCTCCGGAGCTCCTACAATGAGCAGTTCTTC